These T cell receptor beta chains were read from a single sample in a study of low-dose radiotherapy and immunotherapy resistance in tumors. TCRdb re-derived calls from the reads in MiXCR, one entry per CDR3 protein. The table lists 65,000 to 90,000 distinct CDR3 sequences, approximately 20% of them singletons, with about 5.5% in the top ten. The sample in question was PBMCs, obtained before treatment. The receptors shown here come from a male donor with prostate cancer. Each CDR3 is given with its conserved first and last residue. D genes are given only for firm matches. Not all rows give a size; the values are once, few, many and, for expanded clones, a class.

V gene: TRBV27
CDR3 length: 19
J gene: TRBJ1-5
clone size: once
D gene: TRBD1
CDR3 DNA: TGTGCCAGCGGGTACCTACCGGGACAGGGGGATTATAGCAATCAGCCCCAGCATTTT
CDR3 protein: CASGYLPGQGDYSNQPQHF

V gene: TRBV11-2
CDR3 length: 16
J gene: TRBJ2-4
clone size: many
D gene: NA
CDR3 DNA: TGTGCCAGCAGCTTAGATCCTATATTAGCCAAAAACATTCAGTACTTC
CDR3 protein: CASSLDPILAKNIQYF

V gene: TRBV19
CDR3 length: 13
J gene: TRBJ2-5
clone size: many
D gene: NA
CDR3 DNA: TGTGCCAGTAGTCTCAGGGCTGAAGAGACCCAGTACTTC
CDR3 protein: CASSLRAEETQYF

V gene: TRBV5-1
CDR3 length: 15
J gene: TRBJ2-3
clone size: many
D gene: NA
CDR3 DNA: TGCGCCAGCAGCTTAGAGGGGCATGACACAGATACGCAGTATTTT
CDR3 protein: CASSLEGHDTDTQYF

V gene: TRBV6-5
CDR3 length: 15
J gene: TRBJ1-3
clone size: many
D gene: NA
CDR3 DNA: TGTGCCAGCAGTTACTCCGGAAGGGCTGGAAACACCATATATTTT
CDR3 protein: CASSYSGRAGNTIYF

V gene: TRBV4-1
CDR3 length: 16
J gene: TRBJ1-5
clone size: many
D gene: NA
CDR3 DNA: TGCGCCAGCAGCCAAGATGGGGGTATAGGCAATCAGCCCCAGCATTTT
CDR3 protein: CASSQDGGIGNQPQHF

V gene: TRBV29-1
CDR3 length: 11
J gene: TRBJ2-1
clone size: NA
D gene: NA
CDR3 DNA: TGCAGCGTAGCCAGGGCCAATGAGCAGTTCTTC
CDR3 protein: CSVARANEQFF

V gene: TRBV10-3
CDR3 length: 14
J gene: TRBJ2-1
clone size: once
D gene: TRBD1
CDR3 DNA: TGTGCCATCAGGGGGGACAGGAAGGAGATTGAGCAGTTCTTC
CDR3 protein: CAIRGDRKEIEQFF

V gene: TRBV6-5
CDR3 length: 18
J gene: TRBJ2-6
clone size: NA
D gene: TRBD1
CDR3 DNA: TGTGCCAGCAGACGAGGACAGGGGGGTATAGCTGGGGCCAACGTCCTGACTTTC
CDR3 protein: CASRRGQGGIAGANVLTF

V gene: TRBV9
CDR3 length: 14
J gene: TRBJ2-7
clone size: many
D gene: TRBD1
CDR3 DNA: TGCGCCAGCAGCATTACAGGGGCCTCCTACGAGCAGTACTTC
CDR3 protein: CASSITGASYEQYF

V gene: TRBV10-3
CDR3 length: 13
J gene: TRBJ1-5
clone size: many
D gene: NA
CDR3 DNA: TGTGCCATCCGGTCCGGTCTAAATCAGCCCCAGCATTTT
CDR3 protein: CAIRSGLNQPQHF

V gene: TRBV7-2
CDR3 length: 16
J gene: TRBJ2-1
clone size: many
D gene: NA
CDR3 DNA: TGTGCCAGCAGATTAACTAGCAGCAGCTCCTACAATGAGCAGTTCTTC
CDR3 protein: CASRLTSSSSYNEQFF

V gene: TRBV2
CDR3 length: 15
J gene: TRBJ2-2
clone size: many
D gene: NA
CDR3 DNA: TGTGCCAGCAGTCCCGTCCTCGCGAACACCGGGGAGCTGTTTTTT
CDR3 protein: CASSPVLANTGELFF

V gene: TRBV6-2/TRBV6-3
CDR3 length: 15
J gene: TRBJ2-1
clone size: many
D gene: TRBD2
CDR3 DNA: TGTGCCAGCAGTTACGCGCGGACTAGCGGGGACCCGGGGTTCTTC
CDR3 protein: CASSYARTSGDPGFF

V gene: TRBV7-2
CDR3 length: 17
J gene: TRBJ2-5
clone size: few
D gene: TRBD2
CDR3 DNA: TGTGCCAGCAGCTTAGTTGGGGGACTAGCGGGGCGAGAGACCCAGTACTTC
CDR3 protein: CASSLVGGLAGRETQYF

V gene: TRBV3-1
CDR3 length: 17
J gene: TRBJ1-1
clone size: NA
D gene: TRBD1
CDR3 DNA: TGTGCCAGCAGCCTCCGACAGGGGATGTTTACGAACACTGAAGCTTTCTTT
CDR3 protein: CASSLRQGMFTNTEAFF

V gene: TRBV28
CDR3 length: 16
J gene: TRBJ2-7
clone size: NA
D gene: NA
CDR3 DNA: TGTGCCAGCAGTTCTACCCAGACATGGACCTCCTACGAGCAGTACTTC
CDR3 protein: CASSSTQTWTSYEQYF

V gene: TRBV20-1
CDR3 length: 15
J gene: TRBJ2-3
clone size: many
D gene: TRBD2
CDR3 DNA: TGCAGTGCTAGAGCTGGGACTAGCGGGAGTCCTACGCAGTATTTT
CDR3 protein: CSARAGTSGSPTQYF

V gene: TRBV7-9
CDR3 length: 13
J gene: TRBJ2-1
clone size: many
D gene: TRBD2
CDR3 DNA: TGTGCCTACGAGGCCGGGGGGTACAATGAGCAGTTCTTC
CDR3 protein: CAYEAGGYNEQFF

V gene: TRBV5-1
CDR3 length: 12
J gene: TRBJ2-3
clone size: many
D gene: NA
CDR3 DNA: TGCGCCAGCAGCTTGGCTTCAGATACGCAGTATTTT
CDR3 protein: CASSLASDTQYF

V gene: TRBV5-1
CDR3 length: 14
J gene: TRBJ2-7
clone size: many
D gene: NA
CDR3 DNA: TGCGCCAGCAGCTTGCAACAGGGTGTGAGCGAGCAGTACTTC
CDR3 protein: CASSLQQGVSEQYF

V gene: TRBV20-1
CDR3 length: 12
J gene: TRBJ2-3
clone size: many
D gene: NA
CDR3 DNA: TGCAGTGCTAGATCGCTGGAGGATACGCAGTATTTT
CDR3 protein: CSARSLEDTQYF

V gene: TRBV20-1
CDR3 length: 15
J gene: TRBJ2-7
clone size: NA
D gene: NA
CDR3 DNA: TGCAGTGCTCGAGCCTCCGACAGGAGCTCCTACGAGCAGTACTTC
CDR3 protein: CSARASDRSSYEQYF

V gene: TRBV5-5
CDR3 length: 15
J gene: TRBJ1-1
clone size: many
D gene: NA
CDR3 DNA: TGTGCCAGCAGCTTGGATATGGGGAGGTCCACTGAAGCTTTCTTT
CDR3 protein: CASSLDMGRSTEAFF

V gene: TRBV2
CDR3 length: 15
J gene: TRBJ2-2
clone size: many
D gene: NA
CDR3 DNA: TGTGCCAGCAGTGCTCGGCAGACGAACACCGGGGAGCTGTTTTTT
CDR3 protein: CASSARQTNTGELFF

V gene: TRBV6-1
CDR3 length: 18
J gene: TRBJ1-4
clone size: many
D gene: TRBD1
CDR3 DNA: TGTGCCAGCACTTTGCCACCAGGGGGGCCTGCAACTAATGAAAAACTGTTTTTT
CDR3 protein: CASTLPPGGPATNEKLFF

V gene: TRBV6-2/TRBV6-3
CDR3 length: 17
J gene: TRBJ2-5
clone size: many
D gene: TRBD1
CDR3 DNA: TGTGCCAGCAGTGAAGGTTCGGGGAACAGGGGGCGGGAGACCCAGTACTTC
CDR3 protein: CASSEGSGNRGRETQYF

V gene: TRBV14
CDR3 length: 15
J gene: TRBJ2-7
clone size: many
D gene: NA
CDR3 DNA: TGTGCCAGCAGCCTAGGGCGAGCGTGGGAAAGCGAGCAGTACTTC
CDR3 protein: CASSLGRAWESEQYF

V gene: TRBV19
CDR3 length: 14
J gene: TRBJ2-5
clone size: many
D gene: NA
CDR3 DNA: TGTGCCAGTAGTATAGGGGGAGTGAGAGAGACCCAGTACTTC
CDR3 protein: CASSIGGVRETQYF

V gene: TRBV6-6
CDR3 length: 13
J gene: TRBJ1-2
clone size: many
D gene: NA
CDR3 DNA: TGTGCCAGCTGTATATCGCAAAGGAATGGCTACACCTTC
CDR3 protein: CASCISQRNGYTF

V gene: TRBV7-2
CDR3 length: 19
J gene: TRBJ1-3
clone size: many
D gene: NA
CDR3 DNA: TGTGCCAGCAGCTTATTCTCCTCAGGACAGACCCTCTCTGGAAACACCATATATTTT
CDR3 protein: CASSLFSSGQTLSGNTIYF

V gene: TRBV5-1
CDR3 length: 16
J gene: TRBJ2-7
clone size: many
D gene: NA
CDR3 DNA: TGCGCCAGCAGCTTGATCGACGGGGGCGCGAGGTCCGAGCAGTACTTC
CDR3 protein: CASSLIDGGARSEQYF